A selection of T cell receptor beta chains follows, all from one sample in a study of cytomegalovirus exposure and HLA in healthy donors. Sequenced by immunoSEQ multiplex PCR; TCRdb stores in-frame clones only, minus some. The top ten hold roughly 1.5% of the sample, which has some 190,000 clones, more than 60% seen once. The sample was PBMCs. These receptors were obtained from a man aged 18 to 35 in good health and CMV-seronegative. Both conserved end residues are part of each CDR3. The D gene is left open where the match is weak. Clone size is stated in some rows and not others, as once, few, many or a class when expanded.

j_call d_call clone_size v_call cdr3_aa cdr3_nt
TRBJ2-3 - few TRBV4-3 CASSQEIEIADTQYF TGCGCCAGCAGCCAAGAAATCGAAATCGCGGATACGCAGTATTTT
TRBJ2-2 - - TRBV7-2 CASSLVPLNTGELFF TGTGCCAGCAGCTTAGTACCACTAAACACCGGGGAGCTGTTTTTT
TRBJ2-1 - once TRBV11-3 CASKPGGYNEQFF TGTGCCAGCAAACCAGGAGGTTACAATGAGCAGTTCTTC
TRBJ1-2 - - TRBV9 CASSKGLMDGYTF TGTGCCAGCAGCAAGGGACTAATGGATGGCTACACCTTC
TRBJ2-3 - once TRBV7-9 CASSFIGLSTDTQYF TGTGCCAGCAGCTTCATCGGACTATCCACAGATACGCAGTATTTT
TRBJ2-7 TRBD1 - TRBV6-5 CASSGQAFSYEQYF TGTGCCAGCAGTGGACAGGCCTTCTCCTACGAGCAGTACTTC
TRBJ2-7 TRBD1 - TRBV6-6 CASSYKTGETYEQYF TGTGCCAGCAGTTACAAAACAGGGGAGACCTACGAGCAGTACTTC
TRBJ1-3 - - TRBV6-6 CASSYTQGSGNTIYF TGTGCCAGCAGTTACACACAGGGTTCTGGAAACACCATATATTTT
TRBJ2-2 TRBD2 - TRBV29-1 CSVRAGGWAGELFF TGCAGCGTCAGAGCGGGAGGGTGGGCCGGGGAGCTGTTTTTT
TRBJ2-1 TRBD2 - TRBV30 CAWTGLAAYNEQFF TGTGCCTGGACCGGACTAGCGGCCTACAATGAGCAGTTCTTC